The 18 T cell receptor beta chains in this list originate from one sample, sequenced in a study of graft-versus-host responses after intestinal transplantation. Using immunoSEQ multiplex PCR, the repertoire was profiled, and TCRdb retains in-frame clones only, with some absent. The repertoire holds 96,000 or so clones, around 90% seen once, with 0.15% to 0.2% in the top ten. These receptors' antigens are unknown. The sample in question was unstimulated CD4+ T cells sorted from spleen or lymph node cells, obtained before intestinal transplant. These receptor sequences come from a human donor who received an intestinal transplant.

The CDR3 DNA sequence: TGTGCCAGCAGTTCCCCGGCGACACTTACCTACGAGCAGTACTTC. It translates to CASSSPATLTYEQYF. The rearrangement joins TRBV27 to TRBJ2-7; D call uncertain. CDR1 and CDR2 (germline): MNHEY, SMNVEV (reference sequence). V lost 4 bases and J lost 2, with 15 bases in between. The CDR3 is 15 residues long.

The chain uses TRBV15 and TRBJ2-1, with D perhaps TRBD2 (5 bases). The germline V and J ends were trimmed by 5 bases and 8 bases, with 10 bases remaining between them. The CDR3 contains 12 residues. The germline V gene encodes CDR1 LNHNV and CDR2 YYDKDF (reference sequence). CDR3 bases: TGTGCCACCAGCTCCGGGGTCCATGAGCAGTTCTTC. This encodes CATSSGVHEQFF.

V gene TRBV2 combines with J gene TRBJ2-2; 12 nucleotides match TRBD2. CDR1 and CDR2 from the germline V gene are SNHLY and FYNNEI. This CDR3 has 15 residues. The trim removed 7 bases at V and 6 bases at J, leaving 6 bases unmatched. The CDR3 sequence: CASTTSGRYAGELFF. CDR3 coding DNA: TGTGCCAGCACCACTAGCGGGAGGTACGCCGGGGAGCTGTTTTTT.

The chain carries TRBV7-2 and TRBJ2-7; D might be TRBD1 (5 bases). The ends were cut back, 5 bases at V and 4 bases at J, with 18 bases in the middle. Per the germline V gene, CDR1 is SGHTA and CDR2 is FQGNSA. The CDR3 consists of 15 residues. In DNA form, the CDR3 reads TGTGCCAGCAGCCATCTGACAGTCAGCACTTACGAGCAGTACTTC. Translation gives CASSHLTVSTYEQYF.

The J gene is TRBJ2-7, the V gene TRBV7-2; maybe TRBD1 (6 bases). Germline CDR1 reads SGHTA; CDR2 reads FQGNSA. The CDR3 runs 14 residues. The V end lost 6 bases, the J end lost 1 base, and 13 bases lay between the germline ends. The DNA for the CDR3 is TGTGCCAGCAGACTGCCGGACAGATCCTACGAGCAGTACTTC. It codes for CASRLPDRSYEQYF.

This sequence joins TRBV5-1 and TRBJ2-7, with TRBD1 matching 8 bases. The V gene's germline CDR1 is SGHRS and CDR2 YFSETQ. This CDR3 contains 13 residues. With 5 bases clipped from V and 2 bases from J, the junction kept 3 bases outside the gene matches. The chain's CDR3 is CASSRDRTYEQYV. CDR3 nucleotides: TGCGCCAGCAGTAGGGACAGGACCTACGAGCAGTACGTC.

The chain links TRBV5-4 to TRBJ2-5; no definite D call. V was cut by 4 bases and J by 0 bases, with 4 bases left in between. This CDR3 has 12 residues. Germline CDR1 and CDR2: SGHNT and YYREEE (reference sequence). CDR3 bases: TGTGCCAGCAGCCCAAACCAAGAGACCCAGTACTTC. Protein sequence: CASSPNQETQYF.

There are a few counts of this clone. The rearrangement links TRBV2 to TRBJ1-1; no reliable D call. Germline CDR1 reads SNHLY; CDR2 reads FYNNEI. V was trimmed by 7 bases and J by 10 bases, leaving 13 bases between them. This CDR3 is built from 11 residues. CDR3 in amino acids: CASKLSVVAFF. The CDR3 bases are TGTGCCAGCAAGTTGTCGGTTGTAGCTTTCTTT.

The chain couples TRBV7-2 to TRBJ2-7; a weak D match, TRBD1 (5 bases). The V gene's germline CDR1 is SGHTA and CDR2 FQGNSA. V lost 6 bases to trimming and J lost 5 bases, with 11 bases between them. This CDR3 has 12 residues. CDR3: CASSLVRDEQYF. CDR3 DNA sequence: TGTGCCAGCAGTCTCGTCAGGGACGAGCAGTACTTC.

V is TRBV5-8 and J is TRBJ2-1; TRBD2 matches 7 bases. The trim removed 4 bases at V and 6 bases at J, leaving 13 bases unmatched. The CDR3 extends over 16 amino acids. Germline loops: CDR1 SGHTS, CDR2 YDEGEE. The CDR3 region is CASSHGLLAAFNEQFF. DNA of the CDR3: TGTGCCAGCAGCCACGGACTCCTAGCGGCTTTCAATGAGCAGTTCTTC.

This rearrangement joins TRBV7-6 to TRBJ1-1; TRBD1 agrees at 7 bases. V dropped 5 bases and J dropped 5; count of bases not matched to a gene: 2. The CDR3 is 12 amino acids. Germline CDR1 and CDR2: SGHVS and FNYEAQ. The CDR3 sequence: CASSNRGTEAFF. The CDR3 coding sequence is TGTGCCAGCAGCAACAGGGGTACTGAAGCTTTCTTT.

As for this clone: An end of the junction does not agree with germline; a read error may underlie this. The chain has TRBV13 and TRBJ2-1, with a weak D call TRBD1 (6 bases). Germline values: CDR1 PRHDT, CDR2 FYEKMQ (reference sequence). The CDR3 has 11 amino acids. The CDR3 DNA reads TGTGCCAGCAGTACAAACAGGGAGAGGATCTTC. Amino acids: CASSTNRERIF.

The chain has TRBV28 and TRBJ1-3; weak D call: TRBD1 (5 bases). The CDR3 is 14 residues long. V lost 7 bases to trimming and J lost 0 bases, with 10 bases between them. Germline V gene lookup returns CDR1 MDHEN and CDR2 SYDVKM. CDR3 nucleotide sequence: TGTGCCAGCATTCCGGGGGACTCTGGAAACACCATATATTTT. It is translated as CASIPGDSGNTIYF.

The rearrangement uses TRBV11-3 and TRBJ1-1; D is unclear. With 3 bases removed from V and 5 bases from J, the gap between germline ends came to 10 bases. CDR1 SGHNT and CDR2 YENEEA come from the germline V gene. The CDR3 is 13 residues long. CDR3 in amino acids: CASSFWAQTEAFF. In DNA, the CDR3 is TGTGCCAGCAGCTTCTGGGCTCAAACTGAAGCTTTCTTT.

V gene TRBV7-2 combines with J gene TRBJ2-3; TRBD2 agrees at 12 bases. Germline CDR1 is SGHTA and CDR2 is FQGNSA. The CDR3 spans 16 residues. The ends lost 5 bases at V and 3 bases at J; junction bases unmatched: 6. CDR3 sequence: CASSTRLAGETDTQYF. The CDR3 DNA sequence: TGTGCCAGCAGCACCCGACTAGCGGGGGAGACAGATACGCAGTATTTT.

This clone was seen just once. J is TRBJ2-1 and V is TRBV30, with D possibly TRBD2 on 5 matching bases. Germline values: CDR1 GTSNPN, CDR2 SVGIG (reference sequence). The CDR3 has 14 residues. V lost 0 bases and J 5 bases, leaving 11 bases between the germline ends. The CDR3 nucleotides are TGTGCCTGGAGTGTCCGGGATCTCAACAATGAGCAGTTCTTC. Its protein is CAWSVRDLNNEQFF. The complete variable domain, with remaining parts taken from reference TRBV30 and TRBJ2-1, reads SQTIHQWPATLVQPVGSPLSLECTVEGTSNPNLYWYRQAAGRGLQLLFYSVGIGQISSEVPQNLSASRPQDRQFILSSKKLLLSDSGFYLCAWSVRDLNNEQFFGPGTRLTVL.

J is TRBJ2-5 and V is TRBV30, with a possible D match to TRBD1 (5 bases). The CDR3 is 15 amino acids. Trimming cost V 5 bases and J 3 bases, with 19 bases left between them. CDR1 and CDR2 from the germline V gene are GTSNPN and SVGIG (reference sequence). Written as DNA, the CDR3 is TGTGCCTGGGGCGATTGGGGCCCTCTGGAAGAGACCCAGTACTTC. It yields the protein CAWGDWGPLEETQYF.

The genes are TRBV7-8 and TRBJ1-2, with TRBD1 as a possible D gene (6 bases). This CDR3 is built from 13 residues. V was clipped by 5 bases and J by 4 bases, with 11 bases between them. CDR1 and CDR2 from the germline V gene are SGHVS and FQNEAQ. The CDR3 DNA reads TGTGCCAGCAGCCCCCTGGACAGCTATGGCTACACCTTC. Protein: CASSPLDSYGYTF.